This record covers a single T cell receptor beta chain. Its specificity is unknown. These data originate in a study of T cell responses to AZD1222 COVID-19 vaccine. Study-wide points: Dominant at 160-218 and 743-854, vaccine-associated CD4 TCRs also spanned spike. Compared with day 0, the breadth and depth of the Spike-specific TCR repertoire rose significantly after two doses of AZD1222. Clonal diversity was possibly underestimated; the donors were predominantly white British and more often female.

Here immunoSEQ multiplex PCR was the method, and the copy in TCRdb shows in-frame clones only, minus some. The sample yields about 150,000 clones, 86% seen once. V lost 6 bases and J lost 3, with 6 bases in between. The CDR3 spans 11 residues. Sequencing was performed on peripheral blood, taken 28 days after the second AZD1222 dose. The gene calls are TRBV12-3 or TRBV12-4 and TRBJ2-7; no clear D. The receptor's source is an adult who received the AZD1222 COVID-19 vaccine. The CDR3 here is CASSVLYEQYF. Written as DNA, the CDR3 is TGTGCCAGCAGCGTCCTCTACGAGCAGTACTTC.